This T cell receptor beta chain was identified during a study of human versus mouse CDR3 diversity and MHC coevolution. Study-wide results and limits: Compared with mice, human CDR3s carried more deletions and insertions on average. Among all groups, most of the three human donors showed least clonal inequality.

Only in-frame clones appear in the TCRdb table, and some are missing; sequencing was by immunoSEQ multiplex PCR. The sample carries about 83,000 clones, under 95% recorded once. This clone has only a few counts. What it binds is unknown. From germline, CDR1 is SGHRS and CDR2 YFSETQ. V lost 0 bases and J lost 2; bases outside the gene matches: 5. CDR3 length equals 17 residues. V and J are TRBV5-1 and TRBJ2-3; 11 nucleotides agree with TRBD2. The sequence was obtained from a person aged 30 to 69 in good health. Sample: naive CD4+ T cells from blood. The subset denotes: CD45RO-negative CD62L-positive naive CD4 T cells. The CDR3 region has the DNA TGCGCCAGCAGCTTGGTACTGGGACTAGCGGCCACAGATACGCAGTATTTT. This translates into CASSLVLGLAATDTQYF. Looking up the rest from reference TRBV5-1 and TRBJ2-3 gives the full variable domain: KAGVTQTPRYLIKTRGQQVTLSCSPISGHRSVSWYQQTPGQGLQFLFEYFSETQRNKGNFPGRFSGRQFSNSRSEMNVSTLELGDSALYLCASSLVLGLAATDTQYFGPGTRLTVL.